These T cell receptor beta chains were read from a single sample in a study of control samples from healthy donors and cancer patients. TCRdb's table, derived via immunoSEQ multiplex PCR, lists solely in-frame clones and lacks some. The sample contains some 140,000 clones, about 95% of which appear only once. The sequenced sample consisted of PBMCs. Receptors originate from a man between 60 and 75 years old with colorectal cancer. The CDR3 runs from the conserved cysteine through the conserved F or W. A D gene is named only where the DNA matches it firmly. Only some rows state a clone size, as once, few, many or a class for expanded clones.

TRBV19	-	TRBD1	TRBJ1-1	CASNPGGGHLMNTEAFF	TGTGCCAGTAATCCAGGGGGGGGACATCTCATGAACACTGAAGCTTTCTTT
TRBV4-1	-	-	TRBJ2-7	CASSQAPGAAYEQYF	TGCGCCAGCAGCCAAGCCCCCGGAGCAGCCTACGAGCAGTACTTC
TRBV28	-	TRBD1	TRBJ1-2	CASSLDRVPYGYTF	TGTGCCAGCAGTTTGGACAGGGTACCCTATGGCTACACCTTC
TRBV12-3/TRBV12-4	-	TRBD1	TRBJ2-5	CASSWGQGSTQYF	TGTGCCAGCAGTTGGGGACAGGGCTCGACCCAGTACTTC
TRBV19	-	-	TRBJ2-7	CATRGRGGSYEQYF	TGTGCTACCCGCGGTAGGGGGGGCTCCTACGAGCAGTACTTC
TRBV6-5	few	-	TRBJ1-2	CASTSTWGGYGYTF	TGTGCCAGCACCTCCACTTGGGGGGGTTATGGCTACACCTTC
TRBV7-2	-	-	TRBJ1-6	CATRGPPNSPLHF	TGTGCCACCAGGGGTCCGCCGAATTCACCCCTCCACTTT
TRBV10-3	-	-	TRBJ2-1	CAISERDRYNEQFF	TGTGCCATCAGTGAGCGGGACCGTTACAATGAGCAGTTCTTC
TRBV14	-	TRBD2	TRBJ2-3	CASSLGTSGTDTQYF	TGTGCCAGCAGCCTCGGGACTAGCGGGACAGATACGCAGTATTTT
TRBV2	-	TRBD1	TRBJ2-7	CASGRDREYEQYF	TGTGCCAGCGGCCGGGACAGGGAGTACGAGCAGTACTTC
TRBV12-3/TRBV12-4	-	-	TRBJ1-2	CASSFWGAGYTF	TGTGCCAGCAGTTTCTGGGGGGCTGGCTACACCTTC
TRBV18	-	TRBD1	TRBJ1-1	CASSPPGTGNPEAFF	TGTGCCAGCTCACCACCGGGGACAGGGAACCCTGAAGCTTTCTTT
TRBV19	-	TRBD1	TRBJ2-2	CASSIRQGSTGELFF	TGTGCCAGTAGTATCCGACAGGGGTCGACCGGGGAGCTGTTTTTT
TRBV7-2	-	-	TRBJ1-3	CASSLAEGSNTIYF	TGTGCCAGCAGCTTAGCCGAAGGGAGTAACACCATATATTTT
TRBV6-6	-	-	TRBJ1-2	CASRGQGYGYTF	TGTGCCAGCAGAGGGCAGGGGTATGGCTACACCTTC
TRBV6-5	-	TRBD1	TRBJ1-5	CASSPAQGNQPQHF	TGTGCCAGCAGTCCCGCACAGGGGAATCAGCCCCAGCATTTT
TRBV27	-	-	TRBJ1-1	CAAGGARRDTEAFF	TGTGCCGCCGGGGGGGCGCGTAGGGACACTGAAGCTTTCTTT
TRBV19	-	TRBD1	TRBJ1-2	CASSLGTGVNYGYTF	TGTGCCAGTAGTCTCGGGACAGGAGTTAACTATGGCTACACCTTC
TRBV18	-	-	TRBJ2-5	CASSRDQETQYF	TGTGCCAGCTCACGGGATCAAGAGACCCAGTACTTC
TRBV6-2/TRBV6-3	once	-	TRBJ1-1	CASSHQALRNTEAFF	TGTGCCAGCAGTCACCAGGCGCTTCGGAACACTGAAGCTTTCTTT
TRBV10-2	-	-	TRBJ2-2	CASSESSNTGELFF	TGCGCCAGCAGTGAGTCTTCCAACACCGGGGAGCTGTTTTTT
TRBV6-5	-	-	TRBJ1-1	CASSVRLNTEAFF	TGTGCCAGCAGCGTCCGTTTGAACACTGAAGCTTTCTTT
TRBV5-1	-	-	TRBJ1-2	CASSFAGSIKDGYTF	TGCGCCAGCTCCTTTGCCGGGTCAATAAAGGATGGCTACACCTTC
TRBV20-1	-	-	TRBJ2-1	CSASVRDYQFF	TGCAGTGCTAGTGTCCGAGACTACCAGTTCTTC
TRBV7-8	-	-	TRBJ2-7	CASSLGGGEGEQYF	TGTGCCAGCAGCTTAGGAGGGGGAGAGGGCGAGCAGTACTTC
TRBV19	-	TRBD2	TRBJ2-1	CASSPTSGGHEQFF	TGTGCCAGTAGTCCGACTAGCGGGGGGCATGAGCAGTTCTTC
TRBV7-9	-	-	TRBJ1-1	CASSLGLGRAFF	TGTGCCAGCAGCTTAGGGTTAGGCCGCGCTTTCTTT
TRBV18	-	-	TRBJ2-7	CASSPPLRQLALSSYEQYF	TGTGCCAGCTCACCACCCCTGAGACAGTTAGCCTTAAGCTCCTACGAGCAGTACTTC
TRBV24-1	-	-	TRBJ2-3	CATSVGDTDTQYF	TGTGCCACCAGTGTGGGGGACACAGATACGCAGTATTTT
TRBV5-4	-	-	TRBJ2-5	CASSSPGGLETQYF	TGTGCCAGCAGCTCACCCGGGGGTTTAGAGACCCAGTACTTC
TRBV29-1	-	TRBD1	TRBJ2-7	CSVEATGGYEQYF	TGCAGCGTTGAGGCGACAGGGGGCTACGAGCAGTACTTC
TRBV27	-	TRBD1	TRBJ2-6	CASSLSRTGLGGANVLTF	TGTGCCAGCAGTTTATCTAGGACAGGGCTAGGTGGGGCCAACGTCCTGACTTTC
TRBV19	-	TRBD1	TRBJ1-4	CASSPGDRYNEKLFF	TGTGCCAGTAGTCCCGGGGACAGATATAATGAAAAACTGTTTTTT
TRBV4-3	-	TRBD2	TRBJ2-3	CASSQESFPSGGLGDTQYF	TGCGCCAGCAGCCAAGAGTCCTTCCCTAGCGGGGGGTTGGGAGATACGCAGTATTTT
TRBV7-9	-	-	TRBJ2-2	CASSSPPLAKATGELFF	TGTGCCAGCAGCTCACCTCCTCTAGCGAAAGCCACCGGGGAGCTGTTTTTT
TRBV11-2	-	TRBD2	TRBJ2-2	CASSPGTSGGGLFF	TGTGCCAGCAGCCCTGGGACTAGCGGGGGGGGGCTGTTTTTT
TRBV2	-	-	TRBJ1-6	CASSEGRRNSPLHF	TGTGCCAGCAGTGAAGGCCGGAGAAATTCACCCCTCCACTTT
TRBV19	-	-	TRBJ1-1	CASSMSGSNTEAFF	TGTGCCAGTAGTATGAGTGGGTCTAACACTGAAGCTTTCTTT
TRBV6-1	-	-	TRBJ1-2	CASSEVVGPNYGYTF	TGTGCCAGCAGTGAAGTGGTGGGTCCTAACTATGGCTACACCTTC
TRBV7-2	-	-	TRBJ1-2	CASSLDPLDGYTF	TGTGCCAGCAGCTTAGACCCGCTGGATGGCTACACCTTC
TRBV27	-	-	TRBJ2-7	CASSPTGYILRDEQYF	TGTGCCAGCAGTCCGACGGGTTATATTCTTAGGGACGAGCAGTACTTC
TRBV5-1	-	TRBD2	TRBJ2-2	CASSAGGHTGELFF	TGCGCCAGCAGTGCGGGGGGCCACACCGGGGAGCTGTTTTTT
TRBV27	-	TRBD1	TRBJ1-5	CASSFNRGYQPQHF	TGTGCCAGCAGTTTTAACAGGGGTTATCAGCCCCAGCATTTT
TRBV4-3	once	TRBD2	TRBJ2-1	CASSQDSLLGLAGVGEQFF	TGCGCCAGCAGCCAAGACTCGCTCTTGGGACTAGCGGGGGTAGGAGAGCAGTTCTTC
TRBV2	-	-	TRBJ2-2	CASSEARGSTGELFF	TGTGCCAGCAGTGAAGCGAGGGGGAGCACCGGGGAGCTGTTTTTT
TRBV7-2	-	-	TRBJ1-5	CASSLALYQPQHF	TGTGCCAGCAGCTTGGCCTTATATCAGCCCCAGCATTTT
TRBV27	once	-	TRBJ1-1	CASSRGDQNTEAFF	TGTGCCAGCAGTAGGGGGGACCAAAACACTGAAGCTTTCTTT
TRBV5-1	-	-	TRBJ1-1	CASSLGAGPFREAFF	TGCGCCAGCAGCTTAGGTGCAGGGCCTTTTCGGGAAGCTTTCTTT
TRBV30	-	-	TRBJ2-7	CAWSVEGSSYEQYF	TGTGCCTGGAGTGTAGAAGGCTCATCCTACGAGCAGTACTTC
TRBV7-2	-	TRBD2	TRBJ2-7	CASSSTAGGPYEQYF	TGTGCCAGCAGCTCGACGGCGGGGGGCCCATATGAGCAGTACTTC
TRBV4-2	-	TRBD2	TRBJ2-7	CASSHPGGARYEQYF	TGTGCCAGCAGCCATCCGGGGGGGGCCCGCTACGAGCAGTACTTC
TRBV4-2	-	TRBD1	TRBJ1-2	CASSSPTGDIGYTF	TGTGCCAGCAGCTCCCCGACAGGGGATATTGGCTACACCTTC
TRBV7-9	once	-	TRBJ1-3	CASSLFSYRSSYENTIYF	TGTGCCAGCAGCTTATTTTCTTACAGGTCTTCTTATGAAAACACCATATATTTT
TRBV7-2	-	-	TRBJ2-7	CASSQQPGLSREQYF	TGTGCCAGCAGCCAACAACCGGGACTTTCAAGGGAGCAGTACTTC
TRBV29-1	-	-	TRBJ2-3	CSVTGRTDTQYF	TGCAGCGTTACAGGGCGCACAGATACGCAGTATTTT
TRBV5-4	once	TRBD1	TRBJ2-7	CASSSTGSSYEQYF	TGTGCCAGCAGCTCGACAGGGAGCTCCTACGAGCAGTACTTC
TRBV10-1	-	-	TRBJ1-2	CASSGTANYGYTF	TGCGCCAGCAGCGGGACCGCGAACTATGGCTACACCTTC